These 8 T cell receptor beta chains came from one sample sequenced in a study of blood T cells in healthy people across ages. Primed by a sample-barcoded 5' primer and a J-beta primer mix, a second PCR proceeded for 7 to 11 cycles. TCRdb redid the calling of the 5' RACE reads with MiXCR, one entry per CDR3 protein. Of about 670,000 distinct CDR3 sequences listed, roughly 41% were seen once; the top ten hold about 30%. The sample taken for sequencing was blood. These receptors were obtained from a man at least 80 years old in good health.

Turning to this clonotype: This may be a read error: a much more frequent sequence differs by one nucleotide. The chain combines TRBV4-1 with TRBJ2-7; D might be TRBD1 (6 bases). CDR3 length: 15 residues. The germline V gene encodes CDR1 MGHRA and CDR2 YSYEKL. Here the CDR3 DNA reads TGCGCCAGCAGCGGCCGGGACACGGGCTCCTGCGAGCAGTACTTC. This codes for CASSGRDTGSCEQYF.

This clonotype was observed a handful of times. The rearrangement links TRBV20-1 to TRBJ2-1; D tentatively fits TRBD1 or TRBD2 (5 bases each). Trimming left V 2 bases short and J 1 base short, with 12 bases between. CDR1 is DFQATT and CDR2 is SNEGSKA in the germline V gene (reference sequence). This CDR3 has 15 residues. Written as DNA, the CDR3 is TGCAGTGCTAGAACCGGGACGGTTTCCTACAATGAGCAGTTCTTC. Translation gives CSARTGTVSYNEQFF.

Written as DNA, the CDR3 is TGTGCCAGCTCACCACCGCGGCGGTTCGGGAATGAGCAGTTCTTC. Encoded protein: CASSPPRRFGNEQFF. The genes are TRBV18 and TRBJ2-1; no clear D gene. The V gene lost 0 bases and the J gene lost 7 bases, with 13 bases spanning the gap. The CDR3 is 15 amino acids. CDR1 is KGHSH and CDR2 is LQKENI in the germline V gene.

The chain joins TRBV11-3 to TRBJ2-2; 10 nucleotides match TRBD1. Trimming took 4 bases from V and 6 from J; bases not matched to a gene: 5. The CDR3 consists of 15 residues. Germline V gene data show CDR1 as SGHNT and CDR2 as YENEEA. CDR3 loop: CASSSMGTGAGELFF. The CDR3 nucleotides are TGTGCCAGCAGCTCTATGGGGACAGGGGCCGGGGAGCTGTTTTTT.

This clonotype was detected only a few times. The rearrangement uses TRBV7-3 and TRBJ2-6; TRBD2 aligns across 10 bases. V shed 3 bases, J shed 0 bases, and the junction held 5 bases outside the gene matches. The CDR3 totals 18 residues. Germline assignment: CDR1 SGHTA and CDR2 FQGTGA. The chain's CDR3 is CASSLWTSGPSGANVLTF. DNA for the CDR3: TGTGCCAGCAGCTTGTGGACTAGCGGCCCCTCTGGGGCCAACGTCCTGACTTTC.

About this clonotype itself: A read error is possible here, since a much larger clone lies one base away. V usage is TRBV12-3 or TRBV12-4 and J usage is TRBJ2-1; D might be TRBD2 (5 bases). V was trimmed by 3 bases and J by 13 bases, leaving 16 bases between them. The CDR3 runs to 13 residues. The CDR3 bases are TGTGCCAGCAGTTTTCGAGGGCAAGAGACCCAGTTCTTC. It yields the protein CASSFRGQETQFF.

As to this clonotype: Being one base from a much bigger clone, this may be a read error. This chain links TRBV14 with TRBJ2-1, with 7 bases matching TRBD1. The CDR3 length is 13 residues. From germline, CDR1 is SGHDN and CDR2 FVKESK. The CDR3 bases are TGTGCCTGCAGCCACAGGGGCTACAATGAGCAGTTCTTC. It encodes CACSHRGYNEQFF.

V is TRBV12-3 or TRBV12-4 and J is TRBJ1-6; maybe TRBD1 (5 bases). The ends were cut back, 7 bases at V and 10 bases at J, with 17 bases in the middle. The CDR3 sequence is 14 residues long. The CDR3 here is CASILGQGNSPLHF. CDR3 coding DNA: TGTGCCAGCATCCTGGGGCAGGGAAACTCACCCCTCCACTTT.